These T cell receptor beta chains were read from a single sample in a study of shared clonotypes between healthy human individuals. Clones were sequenced by immunoSEQ multiplex PCR, and TCRdb holds only the in-frame ones, with some missing. The sample contains approximately 500,000 clones, about four fifths of which appear only once. The sequencing input was PBMCs. Source of these receptors: a woman aged 35 to 49 in good health. Some clones in this sample may be carry-over from other donors' samples. Both conserved end residues are part of each CDR3. D genes are given only for firm matches. Some rows have no size entry. The others give once, few or many, or a class for an expanded clone.

NA	TRBD2	TRBV14	TRBJ2-1	TGTGCCAGTAAGCCGGGCGCGGGAGATCGTTTCTTC	CASKPGAGDRFF
NA	NA	TRBV5-6	TRBJ2-6	TGTGCCAGCAGCTTGGATCGGAGTACCGGCTCTGGGGCCAACGTCCTGACTTTC	CASSLDRSTGSGANVLTF
NA	NA	TRBV6-5	TRBJ2-2	TGTGCCAGCAGTGCCGGGATCAGGGGTACCGGGGAGCTGTTTTTT	CASSAGIRGTGELFF
NA	NA	TRBV5-6	TRBJ2-3	TGTGCCAGCAGAAACGACAGGGGAGGGACAGATACGCAGTATTTT	CASRNDRGGTDTQYF
NA	TRBD1	TRBV7-7	TRBJ2-5	TGTGCCAGCAGCATGACAGGGTCGGGAGAGACCCAGTACTTC	CASSMTGSGETQYF
NA	NA	TRBV5-1	TRBJ1-1	TGCGCCAGCAGTCCGAACGGACGGGTGAACACTGAAGCTTTCTTT	CASSPNGRVNTEAFF
NA	NA	TRBV27	TRBJ2-1	TGTGCCAGCAGTCCATACGTAGAGGGGAATGAGCAGTTCTTC	CASSPYVEGNEQFF
NA	TRBD1	TRBV4-3	TRBJ2-2	TGCGCCAGCAGCCAAGAGGGGAATTTAGGGGGCGACACCGGGGAGCTGTTTTTT	CASSQEGNLGGDTGELFF
NA	NA	TRBV6-1	TRBJ1-5	TGTGCCAGCACAGGACAGAACAATCAGCCCCAGCATTTT	CASTGQNNQPQHF
NA	NA	TRBV19	TRBJ2-7	TGTGCCAGTAGTATACTGTCCAGGGACGACGAGCAGTACTTC	CASSILSRDDEQYF
NA	NA	TRBV6-1	TRBJ2-7	TGTGCCAGCAGTCCACCCCAAAGGGCGGGGTACGAGCAGTACTTC	CASSPPQRAGYEQYF
NA	TRBD2	TRBV10-2	TRBJ2-5	TGCGCCAGCAGTGTAGCGGGAGGTTCGAAGGAGACCCAGTACTTC	CASSVAGGSKETQYF
NA	TRBD2	TRBV5-6	TRBJ2-1	TGTGCCAGCAGCTTGGGGGTCGGGAGGAACTACAATGAGCAGTTCTTC	CASSLGVGRNYNEQFF
NA	TRBD1	TRBV7-2	TRBJ2-7	TGTGCCAGCAGCCGAGACAGGGCCTACGAGCAGTACTTC	CASSRDRAYEQYF
NA	NA	TRBV6-5	TRBJ2-3	TGTGCCAGCAGTTCCGGGACACCACAGGGCGCAGATACGCAGTATTTT	CASSSGTPQGADTQYF
NA	NA	TRBV27	TRBJ2-4	TGTGCCAGCAGTTCCCGGTTAGCCAAAAACATTCAGTACTTC	CASSSRLAKNIQYF
NA	NA	TRBV5-1	TRBJ2-5	TGCGCCAGCAGCTTCTTAATGGTTCAAGAGACCCAGTACTTC	CASSFLMVQETQYF
many	TRBD1	TRBV28	TRBJ1-1	TGTGCCAGCAGTGAAGGACAGGGCAGGGGGGCGTTGAACACTGAAGCTTTCTTT	CASSEGQGRGALNTEAFF
NA	NA	TRBV2	TRBJ2-7	TGTGCCCTCGGGGAGGGGGGAGACTACGAGCAGTACTTC	CALGEGGDYEQYF